One and the same sample provided the 5 T cell receptor beta chains below, sequenced in a study of T cell repertoires in cytomegalovirus infection. TCRdb re-called the reads with MiXCR, one entry per CDR3 protein. The sample holds fewer than 200,000 distinct CDR3 sequences, roughly 9% seen once. The material sequenced was PBMCs. Every receptor here comes from a human donor in good health (CMV status not recorded). Some clones in this sample may be carry-over from other donors' samples.

The V gene is TRBV20-1, the J gene TRBJ1-2, with D possibly being TRBD1 (5 bases). The germline V gene encodes CDR1 DFQATT and CDR2 SNEGSKA (reference sequence). The CDR3 extends over 15 amino acids. V lost 3 bases, J lost 0 bases, and 14 bases lay in between. The CDR3 sequence: CSASRRGDSNYGYTF. The CDR3 nucleotides are TGCAGTGCTAGCAGACGTGGGGACTCTAACTATGGCTACACCTTC.

This clonotype was recorded at least ten times. V usage is TRBV7-2 and J usage is TRBJ1-1, with D unresolved. Germline V gene sequence: CDR1 SGHTA, CDR2 FQGNSA. The CDR3 contains 14 residues. V was trimmed by 0 bases and J by 1 base, leaving 6 bases between them. In nucleotides, the CDR3 is TGTGCCAGCAGCTTAGCGCGACAGAACACTGAAGCTTTCTTT. This gives the protein CASSLARQNTEAFF.

This clonotype was picked up a small number of times. The chain joins TRBV7-8 to TRBJ1-5; D remains unclear. The germline CDR1 and CDR2 sequences are SGHVS and FQNEAQ. The CDR3 extends over 14 amino acids. The V gene lost 1 base and the J gene lost 5 bases, with 9 bases spanning the gap. In nucleotides, the CDR3 is TGTGCCAGCAGCTTAGGCTATTTAGATCAGCCCCAGCATTTT. Amino acid sequence: CASSLGYLDQPQHF.

This clonotype was recorded at least ten times. The V and J genes are TRBV7-2 and TRBJ2-7; D may match TRBD1 or TRBD2 (5 bases each). Deletions cut 5 bases from V and 1 base from J, with 12 bases between. In germline, CDR1 is SGHTA, CDR2 FQGNSA. This CDR3 is 14 amino acids long. The CDR3 loop is CASSTRDGSYEQYF. As DNA, the CDR3 is TGTGCCAGCAGCACCCGGGACGGATCCTACGAGCAGTACTTC.

There are many counts of this clonotype. The rearrangement joins TRBV7-2 to TRBJ2-1; TRBD2 matches at 8 bases. The J segment lost 8 bases and the V segment lost 3 bases, leaving 3 bases of the junction unmatched. This CDR3 has 13 residues. CDR1 and CDR2 from the germline V gene are SGHTA and FQGNSA. CDR3 residues: CASSFGGGYEQFF. CDR3 DNA sequence: TGTGCCAGCAGCTTTGGCGGGGGGTATGAGCAGTTCTTC.